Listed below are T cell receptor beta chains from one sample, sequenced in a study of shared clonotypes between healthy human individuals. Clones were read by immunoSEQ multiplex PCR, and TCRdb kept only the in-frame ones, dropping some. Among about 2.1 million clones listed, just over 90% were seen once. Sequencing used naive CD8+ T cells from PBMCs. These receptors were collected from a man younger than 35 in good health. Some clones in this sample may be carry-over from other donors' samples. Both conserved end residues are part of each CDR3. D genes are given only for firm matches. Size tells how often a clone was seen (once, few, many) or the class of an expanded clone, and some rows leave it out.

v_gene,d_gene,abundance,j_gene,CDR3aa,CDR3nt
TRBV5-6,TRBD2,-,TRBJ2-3,CASSFGLAGGPDTDTQYF,TGTGCCAGCAGCTTCGGGCTAGCGGGAGGGCCGGACACAGATACGCAGTATTTT
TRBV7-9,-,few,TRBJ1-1,CASSLPGDTEAFF,TGTGCCAGCAGCTTACCAGGGGACACTGAAGCTTTCTTT
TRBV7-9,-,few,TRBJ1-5,CASSLEDIYQPQHF,TGTGCCAGCAGCTTAGAGGATATTTATCAGCCCCAGCATTTT
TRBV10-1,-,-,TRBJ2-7,CASSEYRTYEQYF,TGCGCCAGCAGTGAGTACAGAACCTACGAGCAGTACTTC
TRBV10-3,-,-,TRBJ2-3,CAIKEGPTDTQYF,TGTGCCATCAAAGAGGGGCCCACAGATACGCAGTATTTT
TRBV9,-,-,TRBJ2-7,CASSPAGTSSYEQYF,TGTGCCAGCAGCCCGGCCGGGACCAGCTCCTACGAGCAGTACTTC
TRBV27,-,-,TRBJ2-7,CASSPTSSYEQYF,TGTGCCAGCAGTCCTACGAGCTCCTACGAGCAGTACTTC
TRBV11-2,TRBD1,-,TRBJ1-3,CASSLVDRVFGNTIYF,TGTGCCAGCAGCTTAGTTGACAGGGTCTTTGGAAACACCATATATTTT
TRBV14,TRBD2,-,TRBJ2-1,CASSQGGGLAGINEQFF,TGTGCCAGCAGCCAAGGTGGGGGACTAGCGGGGATCAATGAGCAGTTCTTC
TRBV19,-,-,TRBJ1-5,CASTFRGGREPQHF,TGTGCCAGTACCTTCCGCGGGGGCCGGGAGCCCCAGCATTTT
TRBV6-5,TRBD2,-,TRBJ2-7,CASNLNGRSREQYF,TGTGCCAGCAATCTTAACGGGAGGTCTCGCGAGCAGTACTTC
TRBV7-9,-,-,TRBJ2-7,CASSPNIIPGAAYEQYF,TGTGCCAGCAGCCCAAATATCATCCCGGGGGCCGCCTACGAGCAGTACTTC
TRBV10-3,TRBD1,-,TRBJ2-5,CAISESTSGQGKVETQYF,TGTGCCATCAGTGAGTCGACTTCAGGACAGGGTAAAGTGGAGACCCAGTACTTC
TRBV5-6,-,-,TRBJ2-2,CASSFAPGSTGELFF,TGTGCCAGCAGCTTCGCCCCAGGGTCCACCGGGGAGCTGTTTTTT
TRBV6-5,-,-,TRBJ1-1,CASSPGWSTEAFF,TGTGCCAGCAGCCCCGGGTGGAGCACTGAAGCTTTCTTT
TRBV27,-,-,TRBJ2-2,CASSWALTGELFF,TGTGCCAGCAGTTGGGCCTTAACCGGGGAGCTGTTTTTT
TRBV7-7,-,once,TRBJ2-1,CASSLFSGYNEQFF,TGTGCCAGCAGCTTATTTTCAGGTTACAATGAGCAGTTCTTC
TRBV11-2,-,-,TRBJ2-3,CASSSSQYDTQYF,TGTGCCAGCAGCTCATCTCAGTATGATACGCAGTATTTT
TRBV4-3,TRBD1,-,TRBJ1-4,CASSQDIGDRSEKLFF,TGCGCCAGCAGCCAAGATATCGGGGACAGGTCGGAAAAACTGTTTTTT
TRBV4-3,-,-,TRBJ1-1,CASSQVGRVNTEAFF,TGCGCCAGCAGCCAAGTAGGCAGAGTCAACACTGAAGCTTTCTTT
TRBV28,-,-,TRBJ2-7,CASSLLRYEQYF,TGTGCCAGCAGTTTATTGCGGTACGAGCAGTACTTC
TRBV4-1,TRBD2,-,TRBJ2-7,CASSQDRQREGRSYEQYF,TGCGCCAGCAGCCAAGATAGGCAGCGGGAGGGCCGTTCCTACGAGCAGTACTTC
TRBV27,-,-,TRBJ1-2,CASSPRIGALYGYTF,TGTGCCAGCAGTCCCCGCATCGGAGCCCTCTATGGCTACACCTTC
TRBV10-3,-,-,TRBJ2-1,CAISDWSSYNEQFF,TGTGCCATCAGTGACTGGAGCTCCTACAATGAGCAGTTCTTC
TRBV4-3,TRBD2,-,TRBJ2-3,CASSQERVGEGLTDTQYF,TGCGCCAGCAGCCAAGAAAGGGTGGGGGAGGGCCTTACAGATACGCAGTATTTT